The 10 T cell receptor beta chains presented below share a single source sample, sequenced in a study of Tregs in tolerant kidney transplant recipients. Profiling relied on immunoSEQ multiplex PCR, and the TCRdb table lists in-frame clones only, not all of them. The sample yields tens of thousands of clones, 85% to 90% seen once. The sequencing here drew on CD4+ T cells from blood, taken before the transplant. These receptors came from a human donor who received a combined kidney and bone marrow transplant.

This chain uses TRBV11-3 with TRBJ1-5, with a tentative D call TRBD1 (5 bases). This CDR3 region has 16 residues. Germline values: CDR1 SGHNT, CDR2 YENEEA. Trimming shortened V by 1 base and J by 5 bases, and 15 bases separated the two germline ends. The DNA of the CDR3 is TGTGCCAGCAGCTTAGCCGGGGGGGGGTTCCATCAGCCCCAGCATTTT. Encoded protein: CASSLAGGGFHQPQHF.

This rearrangement joins TRBV10-2 to TRBJ1-2, with D maybe TRBD1 (5 bases). This CDR3 spans 17 amino acids. Germline CDR1 reads WSHSY; CDR2 reads SAAADI. The V and J ends lost 2 bases and 2 bases respectively, with 18 bases between them. The CDR3 sequence is CASSEPGRGRRNYGYTF. CDR3 in DNA: TGCGCCAGCAGTGAGCCGGGCCGGGGGAGGAGGAACTATGGCTACACCTTC.

The chain has TRBV30 and TRBJ2-7, with unresolved D. The CDR3 is 11 amino acids. Per germline, CDR1 GTSNPN and CDR2 SVGIG (reference sequence). Trimming removed 3 bases from V and 7 bases from J, with 10 bases in between. The CDR3 is CAWSRRVEQYF. The CDR3 nucleotides are TGTGCCTGGAGCCGTCGGGTTGAGCAGTACTTC.

V usage is TRBV19 and J usage is TRBJ2-5; 9 bases are shared with TRBD2. Losses at the gene ends were 5 bases for V and 6 bases for J; bases not matched to a gene: 13. The CDR3 has 16 amino acids. The germline gives CDR1 LNHDA, CDR2 SQIVND (reference sequence). As DNA, the CDR3 is TGTGCCAGTAGTTCCCGGGTTAGCGGGGGTTCGAAGACCCAGTACTTC. This codes for CASSSRVSGGSKTQYF.

CDR3 nucleotides: TGTGCCATCAGGGAGCGGGAGGGCCTCGGCGAGCAGTACTTC. Translation gives CAIREREGLGEQYF. The chain recombines TRBV10-3 with TRBJ2-7; TRBD2 agrees at 10 bases. The CDR3 is made up of 14 amino acids. J gave up 6 bases and V 6 bases, and 8 bases lay outside the gene matches. CDR1 and CDR2 from the germline V gene are ENHRY and SYGVKD.

V and J are TRBV18 and TRBJ2-7; TRBD2 is a possible D gene (6 bases). Trimming shortened V by 2 bases and J by 9 bases, and 11 bases separated the two germline ends. The CDR3 runs 12 residues. Germline V CDR1 and CDR2: KGHSH, LQKENI. CDR3 bases: TGTGCCAGCTCACCAGGCGTGGGAGGGCAGTACTTC. Protein sequence: CASSPGVGGQYF.

The chain is built from TRBV7-9 and TRBJ1-5, with TRBD1 identical over 7 bases. Germline CDR1 and CDR2: SEHNR and FQNEAQ (reference sequence). This CDR3 contains 17 residues. V trimming: 3 bases; J trimming: 6 bases; junction bases outside the gene matches: 14. The DNA for the CDR3 is TGTGCCAGCAGCTTCCGACAGGGATTTTTTTTTATTCAGCCCCAGCATTTT. Residues: CASSFRQGFFFIQPQHF.

This clone has just one count. This chain connects TRBV28 to TRBJ2-7; TRBD1 matches at 7 bases. The germline V gene has CDR1 MDHEN and CDR2 SYDVKM. The CDR3 covers 15 residues. With V trimmed by 2 bases and J by 0 bases, 4 bases remained unmatched. CDR3 region: CASSLTGQSSYEQYF. The CDR3 nucleotides are TGTGCCAGCAGTTTAACGGGACAGAGCTCCTACGAGCAGTACTTC.

This chain joins TRBV13 and TRBJ2-7, with 10 bases that match TRBD2. The CDR3 has 17 amino acids. Germline loops: CDR1 PRHDT, CDR2 FYEKMQ (reference sequence). The ends lost 5 bases at V and 0 bases at J; junction bases unmatched: 10. The CDR3 DNA sequence: TGTGCCAGCAGCGCGCCTCCCGGGACTAGCGTCTCCTACGAGCAGTACTTC. Translating it yields CASSAPPGTSVSYEQYF.

The rearrangement uses TRBV19 and TRBJ2-1; TRBD2 matches at 8 bases. Germline loops: CDR1 LNHDA, CDR2 SQIVND (reference sequence). The V gene end was trimmed by 1 base and the J gene end by 7 bases; junction bases not matched to a gene: 6. CDR3 length: 15 residues. CDR3 DNA sequence: TGTGCCAGTAGTATAGCGGGAGGGCCGTCAAATGAGCAGTTCTTC. Protein sequence: CASSIAGGPSNEQFF.